The 7 T cell receptor beta chains presented below share a single source sample, sequenced in a study of blood T cell repertoires in COVID-19. Here immunoSEQ multiplex PCR was the method, and the copy in TCRdb shows in-frame clones only, minus some. The sample carries 20,000 or so clones, 85% to 90% recorded once. The sequenced sample consisted of peripheral blood. These receptors were obtained from a human donor in a cohort sampled during active COVID-19.

The chain couples TRBV7-9 to TRBJ2-2; 10 bases align to TRBD2. CDR3 length: 14 amino acids. Germline V CDR1 and CDR2: SEHNR, FQNEAQ (reference sequence). V lost 9 bases, J lost 5 bases, and 6 bases stayed unmatched. The CDR3 DNA reads as TGTGCCAGGGATACTAGCGGGGTAACCGGGGAGCTGTTTTTT. Residues: CARDTSGVTGELFF.

This clone was seen just once. The chain uses TRBV15 and TRBJ2-6, with a possible D match to TRBD2 (7 bases). Trimming pared 3 bases from V and 2 bases from J, leaving 8 bases between. The CDR3 totals 15 residues. Per the germline V gene, CDR1 is LNHNV and CDR2 is YYDKDF (reference sequence). The CDR3 here is CATSRRGPGANVLTF. The CDR3 nucleotides are TGTGCCACCAGCAGGCGGGGGCCTGGGGCCAACGTCCTGACTTTC.

This rearrangement joins TRBV6-5 to TRBJ2-3; D is perhaps TRBD2 (5 bases). The V end was cut by 6 bases, the J end by 6 bases, with 10 bases between. CDR3 length equals 12 residues. CDR1 MNHEY and CDR2 SVGAGI come from the germline V gene. The CDR3 DNA reads TGTGCCAGCAGCAAGCTAGCCGATACGCAGTATTTT. Protein sequence: CASSKLADTQYF.

Only a few counts were recorded for this clone. The V gene is TRBV7-9, the J gene TRBJ2-7; 7 nucleotides align to TRBD1. CDR1 and CDR2 (germline): SEHNR, FQNEAQ (reference sequence). The CDR3 is 13 residues long. The junction had 4 bases not matched to a gene; V was cut back by 3 bases and J by 5 bases. The CDR3 DNA follows: TGTGCCAGCAGCTTCTACAGGGGTGACGAGCAGTACTTC. Protein sequence: CASSFYRGDEQYF.

V is TRBV7-2 and J is TRBJ2-2, with D possibly being TRBD1 (5 bases). The CDR3 totals 15 residues. Germline CDR1 reads SGHTA; CDR2 reads FQGNSA. Trimming shortened V by 1 base and J by 3 bases, and 9 bases separated the two germline ends. The CDR3, as DNA: TGTGCCAGCAGCTTAGTTATGACAGACACCGGGGAGCTGTTTTTT. As protein: CASSLVMTDTGELFF.

The rearrangement links TRBV9 to TRBJ2-3; 10 bases fit TRBD2. CDR1 is SGDLS, CDR2 YYNGEE, per germline. Losses at the gene ends were 4 bases for V and 2 bases for J; bases not matched to a gene: 10. The CDR3 totals 17 residues. CDR3 bases: TGTGCCAGCAGCCCGGGGACTAGCGAACGATTCACAGATACGCAGTATTTT. As protein: CASSPGTSERFTDTQYF.

CDR3 nucleotide sequence: TGTGCCAGCAGCTTAGGCGGGAGTAACGCAGATACGCAGTATTTT. This gives the protein CASSLGGSNADTQYF. This sequence joins TRBV7-7 and TRBJ2-3; TRBD2 agrees at 7 bases. The CDR3 totals 15 residues. CDR1 and CDR2 (germline): SSHAT, FNYEAQ (reference sequence). The V and J ends lost 1 base and 4 bases, in that order; junction bases with no gene match: 5.